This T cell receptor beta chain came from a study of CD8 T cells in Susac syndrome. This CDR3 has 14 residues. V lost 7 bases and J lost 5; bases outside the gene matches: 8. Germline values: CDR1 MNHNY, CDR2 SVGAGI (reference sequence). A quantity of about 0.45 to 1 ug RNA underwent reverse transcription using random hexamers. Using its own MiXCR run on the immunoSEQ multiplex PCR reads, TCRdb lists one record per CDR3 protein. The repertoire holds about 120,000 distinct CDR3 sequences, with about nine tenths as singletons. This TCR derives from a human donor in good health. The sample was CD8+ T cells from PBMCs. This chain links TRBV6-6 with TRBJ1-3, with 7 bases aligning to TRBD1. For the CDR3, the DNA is TGTGCCAGCACCCCCCGGGACAGACGAAACACCATATATTTT. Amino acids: CASTPRDRRNTIYF.